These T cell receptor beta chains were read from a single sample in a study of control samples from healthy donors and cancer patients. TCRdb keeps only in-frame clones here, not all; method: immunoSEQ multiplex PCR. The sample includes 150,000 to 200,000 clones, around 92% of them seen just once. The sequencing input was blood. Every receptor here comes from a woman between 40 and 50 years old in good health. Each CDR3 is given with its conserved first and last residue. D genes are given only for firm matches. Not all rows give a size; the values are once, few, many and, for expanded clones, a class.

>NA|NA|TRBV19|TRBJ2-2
CASSINPSSNTGELFF
TGTGCCAGTAGTATTAACCCCTCCTCGAACACCGGGGAGCTGTTTTTT
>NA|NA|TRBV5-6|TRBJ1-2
CASSRLRVLTPYTF
TGTGCCAGCAGTCGTCTCCGGGTTTTGACACCCTACACCTTC
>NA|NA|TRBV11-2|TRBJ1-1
CASRDGSAGTATEAFF
TGTGCCAGCAGGGATGGGTCCGCGGGAACTGCCACTGAAGCTTTCTTT
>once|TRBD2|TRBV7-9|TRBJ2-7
CASSLTQGLAATYEQYF
TGTGCCAGCAGCTTAACTCAGGGACTAGCTGCAACCTACGAGCAGTACTTC
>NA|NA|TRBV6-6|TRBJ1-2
CASSYRFRWNYGYTF
TGTGCCAGCAGTTACCGCTTCAGATGGAACTATGGCTACACCTTC
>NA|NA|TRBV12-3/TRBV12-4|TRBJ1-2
CASRKGRYGYTF
TGTGCCAGCAGAAAGGGCCGATATGGCTACACCTTC
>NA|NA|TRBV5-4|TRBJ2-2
CASSLLSTQNTGELFF
TGTGCCAGCAGCTTGCTTTCGACACAAAACACCGGGGAGCTGTTTTTT
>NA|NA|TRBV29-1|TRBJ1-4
CSVARAANEKLFF
TGCAGCGTTGCGCGGGCAGCTAATGAAAAACTGTTTTTT
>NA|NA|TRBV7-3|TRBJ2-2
CASSSGGGTGELFF
TGTGCCAGCAGCTCGGGTGGAGGGACCGGGGAGCTGTTTTTT
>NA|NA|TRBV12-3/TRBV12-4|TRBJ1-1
CASMGGMAEAFF
TGTGCCAGCATGGGGGGGATGGCTGAAGCTTTCTTT
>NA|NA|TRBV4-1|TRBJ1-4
CASSLAGDEKLFF
TGCGCCAGCAGCCTGGCGGGGGACGAAAAACTGTTTTTT
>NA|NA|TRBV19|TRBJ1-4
CASRGTYINEKLFF
TGTGCCAGTAGGGGGACGTATATTAATGAAAAACTGTTTTTT
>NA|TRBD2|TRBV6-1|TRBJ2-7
CASSEPRTSGASYEQYF
TGTGCCAGCAGTGAACCCCGGACTAGCGGGGCCTCCTACGAGCAGTACTTC
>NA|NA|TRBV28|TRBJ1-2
CASSARGYGYTF
TGTGCCAGCAGTGCCAGGGGTTATGGCTACACCTTC
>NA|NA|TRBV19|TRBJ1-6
CASSGPLSNSPLHF
TGTGCCAGTAGTGGCCCATTAAGTAATTCACCCCTCCACTTT
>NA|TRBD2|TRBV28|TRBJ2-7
CASRSGTSGGRNEQYF
TGTGCCAGCAGGAGTGGGACTAGCGGGGGGAGGAACGAGCAGTACTTC
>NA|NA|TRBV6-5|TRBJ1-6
CASSYGNSPLHF
TGTGCCAGCAGTTACGGTAATTCACCCCTCCACTTT
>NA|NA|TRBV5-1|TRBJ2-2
CASSSAPVRVTGELFF
TGCGCCAGCAGCTCGGCCCCTGTCAGGGTGACCGGGGAGCTGTTTTTT
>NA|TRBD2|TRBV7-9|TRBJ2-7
CASSPGTSGYEQYF
TGTGCCAGCAGCCCCGGGACTAGCGGCTACGAGCAGTACTTC
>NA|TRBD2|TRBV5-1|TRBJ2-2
CASHALSSGGKVNTGELFF
TGCGCCAGCCACGCACTCTCTAGCGGGGGGAAAGTAAACACCGGGGAGCTGTTTTTT
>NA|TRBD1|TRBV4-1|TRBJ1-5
CASSQPDRVNQPQHF
TGCGCCAGCAGCCAGCCGGACAGGGTGAATCAGCCCCAGCATTTT
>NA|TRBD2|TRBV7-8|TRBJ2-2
CASSLERGSAGELFF
TGTGCCAGCAGCTTAGAGCGGGGGTCGGCCGGGGAGCTGTTTTTT
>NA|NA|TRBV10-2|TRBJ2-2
CATVKKGNTGELFF
TGCGCCACCGTGAAGAAAGGTAACACCGGGGAGCTGTTTTTT
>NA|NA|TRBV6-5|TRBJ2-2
CASSYERVILGELFF
TGTGCCAGCAGTTACGAGCGGGTTATCCTAGGGGAGCTGTTTTTT
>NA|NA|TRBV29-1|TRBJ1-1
CSVVWRLNTEAFF
TGCAGCGTTGTGTGGCGGTTGAACACTGAAGCTTTCTTT
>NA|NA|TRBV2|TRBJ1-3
CASQVYENTIYF
TGTGCCAGTCAGGTATACGAAAACACCATATATTTT
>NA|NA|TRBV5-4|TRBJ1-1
CASSLLQGLNTEAFF
TGTGCCAGCAGCTTATTACAGGGACTGAACACTGAAGCTTTCTTT
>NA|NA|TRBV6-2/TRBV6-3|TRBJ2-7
CASSYLDSTYEQYF
TGTGCCAGCAGTTACCTGGACTCAACCTACGAGCAGTACTTC
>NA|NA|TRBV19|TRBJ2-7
CASNTGNHEQYF
TGTGCCAGTAATACAGGGAACCACGAGCAGTACTTC
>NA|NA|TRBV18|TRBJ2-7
CASSPFERSYEQYF
TGTGCCAGCTCACCATTTGAGCGGTCCTACGAGCAGTACTTC
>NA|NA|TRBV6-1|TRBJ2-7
CASSEVTAYEQYF
TGTGCCAGCAGTGAAGTCACCGCCTACGAGCAGTACTTC